This is a list of T cell receptor beta chains from one sample in a study of cytomegalovirus exposure and HLA in healthy donors. Clones were read by immunoSEQ multiplex PCR, and TCRdb kept only the in-frame ones, dropping some. The profile shows 180,000 or so clones, more than 60% of them singletons. The source material was PBMCs. The receptors originated from a woman aged 40-49 years in good health and CMV-seropositive. Both conserved end residues are part of each CDR3. A D gene is named only where the DNA matches it firmly.

j_call: TRBJ2-2
d_call: NA
v_call: TRBV5-1
cdr3_aa: CASSLGSRGYTGELFF

j_call: TRBJ2-5
d_call: NA
v_call: TRBV5-4
cdr3_aa: CASSSARDNQETQYF

j_call: TRBJ2-7
d_call: NA
v_call: TRBV7-2
cdr3_aa: CASSLGRAYEQYF

j_call: TRBJ2-7
d_call: NA
v_call: TRBV19
cdr3_aa: CASSAYSGGSSYEQYF

j_call: TRBJ2-1
d_call: TRBD2
v_call: TRBV6-5
cdr3_aa: CASSRGLAGVQEQFF

j_call: TRBJ2-7
d_call: TRBD1
v_call: TRBV29-1
cdr3_aa: CSVRTGLTYEQYF

j_call: TRBJ2-2
d_call: NA
v_call: TRBV7-2
cdr3_aa: CASSPRLGNTGELFF

j_call: TRBJ1-1
d_call: NA
v_call: TRBV5-5
cdr3_aa: CASSPNRVMNTEAFF

j_call: TRBJ2-7
d_call: TRBD2
v_call: TRBV28
cdr3_aa: CASSLWREIYEQYF

j_call: TRBJ1-2
d_call: NA
v_call: TRBV6-1
cdr3_aa: CASSEETSGFLIIFGYTF

j_call: TRBJ1-2
d_call: TRBD1
v_call: TRBV7-2
cdr3_aa: CASSLQGARGYTF

j_call: TRBJ1-2
d_call: TRBD1
v_call: TRBV5-1
cdr3_aa: CASSLGDRVNGYTF

j_call: TRBJ2-7
d_call: NA
v_call: TRBV9
cdr3_aa: CASSVDGGIVGEQYF

j_call: TRBJ2-3
d_call: NA
v_call: TRBV7-9
cdr3_aa: CASSDGAGHWDTQYF

j_call: TRBJ1-2
d_call: TRBD1
v_call: TRBV30
cdr3_aa: CAWRLGQGAGIDYGYTF

j_call: TRBJ2-7
d_call: TRBD2
v_call: TRBV7-8
cdr3_aa: CASSEGGPSTLSF

j_call: TRBJ2-1
d_call: TRBD2
v_call: TRBV7-9
cdr3_aa: CASSLEGGRMNEQFF

j_call: TRBJ2-1
d_call: NA
v_call: TRBV29-1
cdr3_aa: CSVPASAYNEQFF

j_call: TRBJ1-2
d_call: NA
v_call: TRBV5-1
cdr3_aa: CASSLGAGFGYTF

j_call: TRBJ2-5
d_call: TRBD1
v_call: TRBV19
cdr3_aa: CASSIDRGLETQYF

j_call: TRBJ2-2
d_call: TRBD1
v_call: TRBV5-1
cdr3_aa: CASSLGQGPGELFF

j_call: TRBJ1-1
d_call: TRBD1
v_call: TRBV7-9
cdr3_aa: CASSLRGLPEAFF

j_call: TRBJ1-1
d_call: NA
v_call: TRBV4-1
cdr3_aa: CASSHLREMNTEAFF

j_call: TRBJ1-3
d_call: NA
v_call: TRBV7-9
cdr3_aa: CGVRRSSGNTIYF

j_call: TRBJ1-1
d_call: NA
v_call: TRBV2
cdr3_aa: CASNNRVPTEAFF

j_call: TRBJ2-7
d_call: TRBD1
v_call: TRBV19
cdr3_aa: CASSTGRQGVEQYF

j_call: TRBJ2-5
d_call: NA
v_call: TRBV6-1
cdr3_aa: CASSASWGPGETQYF

j_call: TRBJ1-2
d_call: TRBD1
v_call: TRBV5-4
cdr3_aa: CASSSGVTGLDYGYTF